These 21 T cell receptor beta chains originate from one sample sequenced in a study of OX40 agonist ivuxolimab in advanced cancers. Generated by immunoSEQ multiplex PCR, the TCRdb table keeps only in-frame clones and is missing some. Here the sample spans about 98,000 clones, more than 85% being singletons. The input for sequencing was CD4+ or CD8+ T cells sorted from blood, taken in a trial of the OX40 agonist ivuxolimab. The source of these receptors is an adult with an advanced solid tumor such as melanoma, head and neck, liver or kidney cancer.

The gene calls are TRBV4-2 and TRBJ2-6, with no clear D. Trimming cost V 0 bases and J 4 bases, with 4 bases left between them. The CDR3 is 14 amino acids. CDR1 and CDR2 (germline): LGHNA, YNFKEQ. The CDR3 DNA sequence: TGTGCCAGCAGCCAAGATTCCGGGGCCAACGTCCTGACTTTC. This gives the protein CASSQDSGANVLTF.

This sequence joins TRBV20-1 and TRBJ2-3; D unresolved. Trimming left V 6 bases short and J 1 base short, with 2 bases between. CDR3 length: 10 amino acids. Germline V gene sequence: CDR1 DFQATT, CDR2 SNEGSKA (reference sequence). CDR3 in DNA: TGCAGTGCGGGCACAGATACGCAGTATTTT. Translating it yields CSAGTDTQYF.

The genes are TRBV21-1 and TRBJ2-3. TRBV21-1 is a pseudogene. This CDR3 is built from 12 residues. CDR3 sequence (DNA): TGTGCCAGCAGCAAAGGCACAGATACGCAGTATTTT. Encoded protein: CASSKGTDTQYF.

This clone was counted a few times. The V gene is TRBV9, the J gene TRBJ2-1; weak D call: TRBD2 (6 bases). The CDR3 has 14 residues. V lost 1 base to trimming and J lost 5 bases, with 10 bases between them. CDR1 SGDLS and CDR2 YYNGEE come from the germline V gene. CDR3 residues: CASSVLALDNEQFF. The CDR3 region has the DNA TGTGCCAGCAGCGTACTAGCGTTAGACAATGAGCAGTTCTTC.

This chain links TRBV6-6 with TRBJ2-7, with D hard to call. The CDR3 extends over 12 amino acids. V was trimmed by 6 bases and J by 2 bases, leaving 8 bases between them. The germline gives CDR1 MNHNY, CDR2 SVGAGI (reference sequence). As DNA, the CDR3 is TGTGCCAGCAGGTCTGCCACCTACGAGCAGTACTTC. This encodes CASRSATYEQYF.

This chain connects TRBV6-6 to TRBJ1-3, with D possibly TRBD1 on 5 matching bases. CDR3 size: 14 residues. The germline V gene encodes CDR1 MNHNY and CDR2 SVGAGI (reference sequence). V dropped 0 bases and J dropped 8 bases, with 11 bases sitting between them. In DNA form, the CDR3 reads TGTGCCAGCAGTTACTCGACAGCAAGGGACACCATATATTTT. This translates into CASSYSTARDTIYF.

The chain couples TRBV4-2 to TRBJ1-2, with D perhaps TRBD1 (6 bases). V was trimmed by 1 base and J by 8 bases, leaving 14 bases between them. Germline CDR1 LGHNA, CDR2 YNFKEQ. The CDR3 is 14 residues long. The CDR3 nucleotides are TGTGCCAGCAGCCAAGTTACGGGGGCGGGAGGCTACACCTTC. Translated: CASSQVTGAGGYTF.

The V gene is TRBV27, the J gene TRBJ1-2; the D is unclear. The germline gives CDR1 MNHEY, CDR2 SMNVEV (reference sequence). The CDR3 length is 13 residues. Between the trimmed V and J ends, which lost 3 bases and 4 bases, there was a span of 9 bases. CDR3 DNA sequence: TGTGCCAGCAGTTTTACGGGCCTCTATGGCTACACCTTC. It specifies CASSFTGLYGYTF.

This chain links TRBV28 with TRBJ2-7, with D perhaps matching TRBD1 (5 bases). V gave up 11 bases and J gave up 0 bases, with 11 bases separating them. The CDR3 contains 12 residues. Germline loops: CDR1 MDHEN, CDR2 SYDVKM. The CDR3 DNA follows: TGTGCCGCTCACAGGAACTCCTACGAGCAGTACTTC. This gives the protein CAAHRNSYEQYF.

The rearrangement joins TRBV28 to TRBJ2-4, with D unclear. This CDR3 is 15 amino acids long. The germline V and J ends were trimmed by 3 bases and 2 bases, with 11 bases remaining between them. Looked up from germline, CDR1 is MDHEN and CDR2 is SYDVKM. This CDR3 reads CASSFIGESKNIQYF. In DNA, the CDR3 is TGTGCCAGCAGTTTCATTGGCGAATCCAAAAACATTCAGTACTTC.

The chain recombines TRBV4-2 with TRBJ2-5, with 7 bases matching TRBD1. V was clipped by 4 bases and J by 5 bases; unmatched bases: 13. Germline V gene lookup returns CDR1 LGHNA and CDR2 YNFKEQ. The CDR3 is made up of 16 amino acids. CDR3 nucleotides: TGTGCCAGCAGCCTAACACCGGGACAGCCGCGGGAGACCCAGTACTTC. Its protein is CASSLTPGQPRETQYF.

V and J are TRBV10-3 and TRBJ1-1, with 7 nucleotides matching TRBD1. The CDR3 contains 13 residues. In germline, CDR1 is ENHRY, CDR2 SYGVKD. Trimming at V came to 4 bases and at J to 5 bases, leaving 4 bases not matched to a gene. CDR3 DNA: TGTGCCATCAGTGGACAGGGTAGAACTGAAGCTTTCTTT. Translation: CAISGQGRTEAFF.

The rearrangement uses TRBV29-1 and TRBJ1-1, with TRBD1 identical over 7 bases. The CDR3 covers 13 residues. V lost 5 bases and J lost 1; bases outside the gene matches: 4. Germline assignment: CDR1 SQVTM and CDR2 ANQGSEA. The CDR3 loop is CSVTGTANTEAFF. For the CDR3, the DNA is TGCAGCGTTACCGGGACAGCGAACACTGAAGCTTTCTTT.

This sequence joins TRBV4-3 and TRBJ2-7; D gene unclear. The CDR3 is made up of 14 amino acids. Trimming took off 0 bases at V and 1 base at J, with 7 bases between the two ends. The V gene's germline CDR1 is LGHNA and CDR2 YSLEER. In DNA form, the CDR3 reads TGCGCCAGCAGCCAAGACCGTATTTCCTACGAGCAGTACTTC. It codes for CASSQDRISYEQYF.

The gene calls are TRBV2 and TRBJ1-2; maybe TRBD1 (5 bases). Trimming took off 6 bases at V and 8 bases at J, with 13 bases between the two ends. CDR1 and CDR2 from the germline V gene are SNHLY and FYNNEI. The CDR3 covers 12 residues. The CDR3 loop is CASSDDSRGYTF. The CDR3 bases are TGTGCCAGCAGCGATGACAGCCGGGGCTACACCTTC.

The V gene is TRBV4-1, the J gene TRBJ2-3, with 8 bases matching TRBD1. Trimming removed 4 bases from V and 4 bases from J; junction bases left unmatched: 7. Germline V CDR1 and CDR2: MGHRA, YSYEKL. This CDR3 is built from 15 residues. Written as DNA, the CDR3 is TGCGCCAGCAGCCGGCACCGGGACAGGCCAGATACGCAGTATTTT. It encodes CASSRHRDRPDTQYF.

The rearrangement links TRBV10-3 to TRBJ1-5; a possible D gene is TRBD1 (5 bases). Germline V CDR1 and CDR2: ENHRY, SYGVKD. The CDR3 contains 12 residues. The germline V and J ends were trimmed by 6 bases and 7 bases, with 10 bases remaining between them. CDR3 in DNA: TGTGCCATCAGCGCAGGGAGCCAGCCCCAGCATTTT. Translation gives CAISAGSQPQHF.

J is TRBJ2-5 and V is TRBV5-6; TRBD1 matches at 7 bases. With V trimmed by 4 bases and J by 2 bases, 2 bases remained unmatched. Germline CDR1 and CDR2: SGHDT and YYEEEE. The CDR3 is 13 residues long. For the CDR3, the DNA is TGTGCCAGCAGCGGGACAGCTCAAGAGACCCAGTACTTC. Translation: CASSGTAQETQYF.

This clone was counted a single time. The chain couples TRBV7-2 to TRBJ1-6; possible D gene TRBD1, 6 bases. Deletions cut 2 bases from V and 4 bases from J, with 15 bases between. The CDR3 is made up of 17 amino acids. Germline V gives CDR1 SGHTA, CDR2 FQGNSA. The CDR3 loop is CASSLMGGTNYNSPLHF. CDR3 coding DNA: TGTGCCAGCAGCTTAATGGGGGGCACGAATTATAATTCACCCCTCCACTTT.

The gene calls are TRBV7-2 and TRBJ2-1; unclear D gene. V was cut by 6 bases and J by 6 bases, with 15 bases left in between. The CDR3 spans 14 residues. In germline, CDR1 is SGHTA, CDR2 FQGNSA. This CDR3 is CASSQNAGLNEQFF. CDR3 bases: TGTGCCAGCAGTCAGAACGCCGGGCTCAATGAGCAGTTCTTC.

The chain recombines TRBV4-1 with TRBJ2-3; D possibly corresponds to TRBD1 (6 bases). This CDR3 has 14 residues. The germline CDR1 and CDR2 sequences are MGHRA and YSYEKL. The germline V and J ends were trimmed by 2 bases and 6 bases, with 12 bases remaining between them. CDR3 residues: CASSQRTVGDTQYF. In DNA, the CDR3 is TGCGCCAGCAGCCAAAGGACAGTGGGGGATACGCAGTATTTT.